This TCR beta chain was sequenced during a study of T-cell memory formation after mild COVID-19. Whole-study results and caveats: Cross-reactive memory seemingly joined, as some responding clones were found in pre-infection memory. Clones shrinking from day 15 to 85 showed even CD4/CD8 mixes; later expanders tilted CD4+. CD8+ contracting clones occupied EMRA, while CD4+ ones occupied mainly CM and EM.

The CDR3 has 16 amino acids. Germline V lookup: CDR1 SGHRS, CDR2 YFSETQ. V gave up 4 bases and J gave up 0 bases; unmatched junction bases: 9. TCRdb processed the 5' RACE reads anew with MiXCR; each CDR3 protein has one entry. Among about 5,000 distinct CDR3 sequences listed, approximately 44% were seen once. This clonotype is medium-sized by share. What it binds is unknown. The sequencing sample was made of PBMCs or a T cell subset sorted from them (not recorded which). This chain connects TRBV5-1 to TRBJ1-1, with TRBD1 matching over 7 bases. The clonotype originates from an adult who had mild COVID-19 (a few samples of this study predate the infection). Cell type and time point are not known. DNA of the CDR3: TGCGCCAGCAGCGCGACAGGGCCCCCCATGAACACTGAAGCTTTCTTT. Translated, it gives CASSATGPPMNTEAFF.